The clone carrying this TCR beta chain has only a few counts. What it binds is not known. Other DNA sequences in the same sample also yield this CDR3. This entry comes from a study of cytomegalovirus exposure and HLA in healthy donors. Whole-study results and caveats: The classifier was said to identify cytomegalovirus status with high specificity and sensitivity. The authors enumerated over 150 TCR beta chains as linked to cytomegalovirus. A subsequent analysis found that TCR clusters from the first cohort also tended to co-occur in the roughly 120 validation repertoires, with less than 95% of cluster scores above 0. Confirmation was obtained in vitro that a few CMV-associated chains are specific for CMV antigens.

CDR1 MNHEY and CDR2 SMNVEV come from the germline V gene (reference sequence). V lost 3 bases, J lost 5 bases, and 8 bases lay in between. CDR3 length: 12 residues. TCRdb keeps only in-frame clones here, not all; method: immunoSEQ multiplex PCR. The sample comprises 250,000 or so clones, just under 90% of which are singletons, and 2.5% to 3% rests with the top ten. This receptor was obtained from a man aged 18 to 29 in good health and CMV-seronegative. The chain couples TRBV27 to TRBJ2-7; weak D call: TRBD2 (6 bases). The sample consisted of PBMCs. The CDR3 region has the DNA TGTGCCAGCAGTTTGGCGGGAAACGAGCAGTACTTC. Its protein is CASSLAGNEQYF.